The 26 T cell receptor beta chains in this list originate from one sample, sequenced in a study of human thymus T cells (TCRdb year 2020). Thymus tissue was collected as surgical resects that were removed during corrective cardiac surgery. Library generation was performed with the immunoSEQ multiplex PCR assay. Not all clones reach the TCRdb copy of this immuneACCESS table, which keeps in-frame sequences only. Checked studies attribute under half of the gap to unresolved V genes and leave the rest unexplained. The sample table holds around 120,000 clones, of which 90% to 95% were seen once. The top ten hold less than 0.03% of the sample. Material: thymus tissue. Receptors originate from a boy in the first two years of life with a congenital heart defect but otherwise immunologically healthy.

The chain joins TRBV7-2 to TRBJ2-3; 9 nucleotides match TRBD2. J lost 6 bases, V lost 4 bases, and 8 bases had no gene match. The CDR3 covers 15 residues. Looked up from germline, CDR1 is SGHTA and CDR2 is FQGNSA. CDR3 nucleotides: TGTGCCAGCAGCTCGGGACTAGCTGCCACGGATACGCAGTATTTT. This encodes CASSSGLAATDTQYF. The full variable domain, rest sourced from reference TRBV7-2 and TRBJ2-3, is GAGVSQSPSNKVTEKGKDVELRCDPISGHTALYWYRQSLGQGLEFLIYFQGNSAPDKSGLPSDRFSAERTGGSVSTLTIQRTQQEDSAVYLCASSSGLAATDTQYFGPGTRLTVL.

J is TRBJ2-5 and V is TRBV2, with 12 bases aligning to TRBD2. V lost 4 bases and J lost 4; bases outside the gene matches: 7. The length of the CDR3 is 16 residues. Germline V gene sequence: CDR1 SNHLY, CDR2 FYNNEI. CDR3 amino acids: CASSVLAGGRLETQYF. The CDR3 DNA reads as TGTGCCAGCAGTGTACTAGCGGGGGGCCGTCTAGAGACCCAGTACTTC.

The V call is TRBV21-1, the J call TRBJ2-1; TRBD2, as called in the table, went unchecked against the DNA. TRBV21-1 is marked as a pseudogene. The CDR3 extends over 18 amino acids. The CDR3 DNA reads as TGTGCCAGCAGCAAAATCGAAGCGGGGGCCCCTTCCTACAATGAGCAGTTCTTC. Its translation is CASSKIEAGAPSYNEQFF.

This chain connects TRBV7-8 to TRBJ2-5; D unclear. CDR1 is SGHVS and CDR2 is FQNEAQ in the germline V gene. V lost 1 base to trimming and J lost 5 bases, with 11 bases between them. The CDR3 is made up of 14 amino acids. CDR3 amino acids: CASSLGGFNETQYF. In DNA, the CDR3 is TGTGCCAGCAGCTTAGGGGGTTTTAACGAGACCCAGTACTTC. Combining the CDR3 with reference TRBV7-8 and TRBJ2-5 gives the whole variable domain GAGVSQSPRYKVAKRGQDVALRCDPISGHVSLFWYQQALGQGPEFLTYFQNEAQLDKSGLPSDRFFAERPEGSVSTLKIQRTQQEDSAVYLCASSLGGFNETQYFGPGTRLLVL.

This sequence joins TRBV27 and TRBJ2-1; maybe TRBD2 (6 bases). Germline V gene lookup returns CDR1 MNHEY and CDR2 SMNVEV (reference sequence). Trimming pared 5 bases from V and 5 bases from J, leaving 10 bases between. CDR3 size: 13 residues. This CDR3 reads CASSTSGDNEQFF. CDR3 coding DNA: TGTGCCAGCAGTACATCGGGGGACAATGAGCAGTTCTTC.

The rearrangement joins TRBV2 to TRBJ2-5; TRBD2 aligns across 8 bases. Germline V gene sequence: CDR1 SNHLY, CDR2 FYNNEI. The length of the CDR3 is 17 residues. The V segment lost 6 bases and the J segment 0 bases; nucleotides outside the gene matches: 12. CDR3 sequence: CASSVNGGGTHQETQYF. CDR3 nucleotides: TGTGCCAGCAGCGTTAACGGCGGGGGGACCCACCAAGAGACCCAGTACTTC.

The V and J genes are TRBV11-2 and TRBJ2-7; either TRBD1 or TRBD2 may supply D (5 bases each). Germline CDR1 and CDR2: SGHAT and FQNNGV. V lost 3 bases and J 0 bases, leaving 9 bases between the germline ends. The CDR3 is made up of 14 amino acids. The CDR3 reads CASSLGVSSYEQYF. CDR3 DNA sequence: TGTGCCAGCAGCTTGGGGGTGAGCTCCTACGAGCAGTACTTC.

The gene calls are TRBV14 and TRBJ1-1; D remains ambiguous. Germline values: CDR1 SGHDN, CDR2 FVKESK. The CDR3 runs 14 residues. V was cut by 0 bases and J by 3 bases, with 8 bases left in between. CDR3 DNA: TGTGCCAGCAGCCAAGATGAGGGTGACACTGAAGCTTTCTTT. It codes for CASSQDEGDTEAFF.

The chain combines TRBV7-2 with TRBJ2-5, with a possible D match to TRBD2 (6 bases). Germline V gene data show CDR1 as SGHTA and CDR2 as FQGNSA. V was shortened by 5 bases and J by 1 base, with 11 bases between the two germline ends. This CDR3 is 14 amino acids long. DNA for the CDR3: TGTGCCAGCAGCCCCCGGGACTGCCAAGAGACCCAGTACTTC. The encoded protein is CASSPRDCQETQYF.

The chain uses TRBV7-9 and TRBJ1-2, with a weak D call TRBD1 (5 bases). The CDR3 consists of 14 residues. Germline V gene data show CDR1 as SEHNR and CDR2 as FQNEAQ (reference sequence). The V end lost 3 bases, the J end lost 6 bases, and 14 bases lay between the germline ends. The CDR3, as DNA: TGTGCCAGCAGCTTCGGTCAGCAGGGAGATGGCTACACCTTC. This sequence encodes CASSFGQQGDGYTF.

The chain joins TRBV4-1 to TRBJ1-2, with D perhaps matching TRBD1 (6 bases). Germline V gives CDR1 MGHRA, CDR2 YSYEKL. V was clipped by 3 bases and J by 5 bases, with 10 bases between them. The CDR3 has 13 residues. The CDR3 is CASSHRGPYGYTF. The CDR3 DNA follows: TGCGCCAGCAGCCACAGGGGACCTTATGGCTACACCTTC.

The chain has TRBV9 and TRBJ2-1; D might be TRBD2 (6 bases). CDR1 SGDLS and CDR2 YYNGEE come from the germline V gene. Trimming left V 0 bases short and J 2 bases short, with 15 bases between. CDR3 length: 17 residues. The CDR3 sequence is CASSVERRTTAYNEQFF. The CDR3 region has the DNA TGTGCCAGCAGCGTAGAGCGAAGGACTACCGCCTACAATGAGCAGTTCTTC.

The genes are TRBV15 and TRBJ2-3; D remains ambiguous. Trimming left V 1 base short and J 0 bases short, with 8 bases between. CDR3 length: 15 residues. Germline-derived CDR1 and CDR2 are LNHNV and YYDKDF (reference sequence). CDR3: CATSRGVTSTDTQYF. The CDR3 region has the DNA TGTGCCACCAGCAGAGGCGTGACTAGCACAGATACGCAGTATTTT.

This chain uses TRBV27 with TRBJ2-3; D remains unclear. The CDR3 is 13 amino acids. The V gene lost 8 bases and the J gene lost 3 bases, with 12 bases spanning the gap. The germline V gene encodes CDR1 MNHEY and CDR2 SMNVEV (reference sequence). CDR3 region: CASGPAGTDTQYF. CDR3 coding DNA: TGTGCCAGCGGCCCGGCAGGAACAGATACGCAGTATTTT.

This clone appeared once. The genes are TRBV5-6 and TRBJ1-1; perhaps TRBD1 as D (6 bases). Germline-derived CDR1 and CDR2 are SGHDT and YYEEEE. V lost 2 bases and J lost 7, with 18 bases in between. The CDR3 sequence is 15 residues long. The CDR3: CASSFRQEVEVEAFF. The CDR3 DNA is TGTGCCAGCAGCTTCCGACAGGAGGTTGAGGTTGAAGCTTTCTTT.

This clone was seen just once. V gene TRBV27 combines with J gene TRBJ2-2, with TRBD2 matching over 11 bases. From germline, CDR1 is MNHEY and CDR2 SMNVEV (reference sequence). The CDR3 extends over 15 amino acids. V shed 5 bases, J shed 6 bases, and the junction held 5 bases outside the gene matches. The CDR3 sequence is CASSARTSGPGELFF. CDR3 nucleotides: TGTGCCAGCAGTGCGAGGACTAGCGGGCCCGGGGAGCTGTTTTTT.

This CDR3 reads CASSNFDNEQFF. The CDR3 DNA follows: TGTGCCAGCAGCAATTTCGACAATGAGCAGTTCTTC. The rearrangement uses TRBV21-1 and TRBJ2-1; TRBD2 is taken as the D call from the table, unchecked against the DNA. TRBV21-1 is a listed pseudogene. The CDR3 contains 12 residues.

This chain links TRBV4-3 with TRBJ1-2, with D unclear. Germline V gene sequence: CDR1 LGHNA, CDR2 YSLEER. Trimming cost V 0 bases and J 8 bases, with 19 bases left between them. The CDR3 has 16 amino acids. Written as DNA, the CDR3 is TGCGCCAGCAGCCAAGATACTCGTCGAAGGGTGAGGGGCTACACCTTC. It encodes CASSQDTRRRVRGYTF.

This clone was found once. The rearrangement links TRBV19 to TRBJ1-5, with unresolved D. V was pared by 4 bases and J by 0 bases, with 13 bases between. This CDR3 has 16 residues. Germline-derived CDR1 and CDR2 are LNHDA and SQIVND (reference sequence). CDR3 in amino acids: CASSTQPRISNQPQHF. In DNA form, the CDR3 reads TGTGCCAGTAGTACTCAACCTAGGATTAGCAATCAGCCCCAGCATTTT.

This clone was counted once. V gene TRBV11-3 combines with J gene TRBJ2-3, with 11 bases that match TRBD2. The germline V gene has CDR1 SGHNT and CDR2 YENEEA. V gave up 1 base and J gave up 5 bases; unmatched junction bases: 11. The CDR3 has 18 residues. For the CDR3, the DNA is TGTGCCAGCAGCTTAGTACCCCGGACTAGCGGGTCTGTAGATACGCAGTATTTT. Translating gives CASSLVPRTSGSVDTQYF.

The chain combines TRBV11-3 with TRBJ1-3; D call uncertain. In germline, CDR1 is SGHNT, CDR2 YENEEA. CDR3 size: 15 residues. With 1 base removed from V and 4 bases from J, the gap between germline ends came to 11 bases. The CDR3 sequence: CASSLVGRKGNTIYF. The DNA of the CDR3 is TGTGCCAGCAGCTTAGTGGGTCGGAAAGGAAACACCATATATTTT.

V and J are TRBV19 and TRBJ1-5; a weak D match, TRBD1 (6 bases). V lost 3 bases, J lost 0 bases, and 24 bases lay in between. There are 20 residues in the CDR3. Per the germline V gene, CDR1 is LNHDA and CDR2 is SQIVND (reference sequence). CDR3 sequence reads: CASSILPRDRQVNSNQPQHF. DNA for the CDR3: TGTGCCAGTAGTATCCTTCCAAGAGACAGACAGGTCAATAGCAATCAGCCCCAGCATTTT. The entire variable domain, with the rest obtained from reference TRBV19 and TRBJ1-5, is as follows: DGGITQSPKYLFRKEGQNVTLSCEQNLNHDAMYWYRQDPGQGLRLIYYSQIVNDFQKGDIAEGYSVSREKKESFPLTVTSAQKNPTAFYLCASSILPRDRQVNSNQPQHFGDGTRLSIL.

The chain combines TRBV4-3 with TRBJ2-2; 9 bases align to TRBD1. CDR1 and CDR2 (germline): LGHNA, YSLEER. Germline trimming cut 0 bases from V and 6 bases from J; bases unmatched to any gene: 5. The CDR3 is 16 residues long. The CDR3, as DNA: TGCGCCAGCAGCCAAGATATACAGGGGGCCTCCGGGGAGCTGTTTTTT. Its protein is CASSQDIQGASGELFF.

The V and J genes are TRBV29-1 and TRBJ2-1; perhaps D is TRBD1 or TRBD2 (5 bases each). Trimming shortened V by 7 bases and J by 8 bases, and 18 bases separated the two germline ends. CDR1 SQVTM and CDR2 ANQGSEA come from the germline V gene. This CDR3 contains 13 residues. The CDR3 reads CSGGSVGVDEQFF. The DNA of the CDR3 is TGCAGCGGGGGTAGCGTAGGGGTGGATGAGCAGTTCTTC.

The V gene is TRBV7-9, the J gene TRBJ2-1; D unclear. Germline V CDR1 and CDR2: SEHNR, FQNEAQ (reference sequence). The ends were cut back, 4 bases at V and 7 bases at J, with 23 bases in the middle. This CDR3 has 17 residues. The CDR3 loop reads CASSSPFDIPLRNEQFF. CDR3 nucleotide sequence: TGTGCCAGCAGCTCGCCTTTTGACATACCTCTAAGGAATGAGCAGTTCTTC.

The gene calls are TRBV14 and TRBJ2-1, with a tentative D call TRBD1 (5 bases). Trimming shortened V by 1 base and J by 7 bases, and 23 bases separated the two germline ends. The V gene's germline CDR1 is SGHDN and CDR2 FVKESK. The CDR3 has 18 residues. CDR3 DNA sequence: TGTGCCAGCAGCCAAGTCCGTAAGGGGCGCAACGCGAAGAATGAGCAGTTCTTC. Translation gives CASSQVRKGRNAKNEQFF.